These 2 T cell receptor beta chains originate from one sample sequenced in a study of OX40 agonist ivuxolimab in advanced cancers. Here immunoSEQ multiplex PCR was the method, and the copy in TCRdb shows in-frame clones only, minus some. This table holds over 55,000 clones, around 87% found once. The sequencing used CD4+ or CD8+ T cells sorted from blood, collected in a trial of the OX40 agonist ivuxolimab. These receptors all come from an adult with an advanced solid tumor such as melanoma, head and neck, liver or kidney cancer.

This clone was picked up one time. The chain couples TRBV5-1 to TRBJ2-3, with 7 positions matching TRBD2. Germline V gene data show CDR1 as SGHRS and CDR2 as YFSETQ. This CDR3 region has 15 residues. J was trimmed by 1 base and V by 1 base; bases with no gene match: 3. CDR3 sequence (DNA): TGCGCCAGCAGCTTGCAGGGAGGGGGCACAGATACGCAGTATTTT. Protein: CASSLQGGGTDTQYF.

V is TRBV5-1 and J is TRBJ2-5, with D possibly being TRBD1 or TRBD2 (5 bases each). CDR1 is SGHRS and CDR2 is YFSETQ in the germline V gene. This CDR3 is built from 13 residues. The V end was cut by 0 bases, the J end by 5 bases, with 8 bases between. The CDR3 DNA is TGCGCCAGCAGCTTGGTTGGGGACGAGACCCAGTACTTC. This gives the protein CASSLVGDETQYF.